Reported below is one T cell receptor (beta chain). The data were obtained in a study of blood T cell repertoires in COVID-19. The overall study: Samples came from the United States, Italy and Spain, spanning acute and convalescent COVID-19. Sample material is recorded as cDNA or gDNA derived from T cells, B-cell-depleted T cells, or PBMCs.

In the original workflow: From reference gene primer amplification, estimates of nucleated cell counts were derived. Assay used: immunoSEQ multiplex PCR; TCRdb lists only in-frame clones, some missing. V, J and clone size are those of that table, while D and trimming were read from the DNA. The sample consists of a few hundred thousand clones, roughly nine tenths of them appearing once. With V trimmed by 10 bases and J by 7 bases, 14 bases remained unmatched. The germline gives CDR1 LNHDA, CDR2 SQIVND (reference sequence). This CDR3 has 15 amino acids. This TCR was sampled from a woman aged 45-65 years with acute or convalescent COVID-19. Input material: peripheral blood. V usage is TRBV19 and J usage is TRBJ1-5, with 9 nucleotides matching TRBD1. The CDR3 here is CATTPLTGGGQPQHF. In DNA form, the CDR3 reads TGTGCCACTACCCCTCTAACAGGGGGCGGACAGCCCCAGCATTTT. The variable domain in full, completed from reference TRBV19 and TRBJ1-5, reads DGGITQSPKYLFRKEGQNVTLSCEQNLNHDAMYWYRQDPGQGLRLIYYSQIVNDFQKGDIAEGYSVSREKKESFPLTVTSAQKNPTAFYLCATTPLTGGGQPQHFGDGTRLSIL.